The 20 T cell receptor beta chains listed next were all sequenced from one sample in a study of PD-1 blockade in classical Hodgkin lymphoma. Sequenced by immunoSEQ multiplex PCR; TCRdb stores in-frame clones only, minus some. This table holds over 25,000 clones, roughly 70% found once. Each and every patient relapsed after autologous stem cell transplantation, and patients got differing brentuximab vedotin exposure. Sequencing was performed on peripheral blood mononuclear cells (PBMCs), taken before the second cycle of nivolumab. Every receptor here comes from a human donor with classical Hodgkin lymphoma.

A few counts support this clone. The genes are TRBV7-3 and TRBJ1-6, with 7 bases that match TRBD1. CDR3 length: 14 amino acids. The J segment lost 8 bases and the V segment lost 1 base, leaving 2 bases of the junction unmatched. Germline-derived CDR1 and CDR2 are SGHTA and FQGTGA. CDR3 sequence (DNA): TGTGCCAGCAGCTTAAACAGGGGACATTCACCCCTCCACTTT. Amino acid sequence: CASSLNRGHSPLHF.

The chain carries TRBV6-5 and TRBJ2-7; 7 bases align to TRBD1. Germline V lookup: CDR1 MNHEY, CDR2 SVGAGI. This CDR3 region has 13 residues. Trimming took 6 bases from V and 5 from J; bases not matched to a gene: 7. The CDR3, as DNA: TGTGCCAGCAGCACAGGGGTGCTCGACGAGCAGTACTTC. It encodes CASSTGVLDEQYF.

This chain connects TRBV11-2 to TRBJ1-2; no clear D. Trimming took off 4 bases at V and 4 bases at J, with 16 bases between the two ends. The CDR3 is 15 residues long. Germline CDR1 SGHAT, CDR2 FQNNGV. In DNA form, the CDR3 reads TGTGCCAGCAGCTGGGCAAGCAGAAAGACCTATGGCTACACCTTC. This translates into CASSWASRKTYGYTF. Combining the CDR3 with reference TRBV11-2 and TRBJ1-2 gives the whole variable domain EAGVAQSPRYKIIEKRQSVAFWCNPISGHATLYWYQQILGQGPKLLIQFQNNGVVDDSQLPKDRFSAERLKGVDSTLKIQPAKLEDSAVYLCASSWASRKTYGYTFGSGTRLTVV.

V and J are TRBV10-3 and TRBJ1-2; D is possibly TRBD1 (5 bases). CDR1 is ENHRY, CDR2 SYGVKD, per germline. The CDR3 is 13 amino acids. V lost 8 bases, J lost 4 bases, and 14 bases lay in between. CDR3 sequence: CAIASRGAYGYTF. The CDR3 region has the DNA TGTGCCATCGCTTCTCGGGGCGCCTATGGCTACACCTTC.

The J gene is TRBJ2-1, the V gene TRBV11-2, with D unclear. CDR1 SGHAT and CDR2 FQNNGV come from the germline V gene. The CDR3 consists of 13 residues. Trimming removed 1 base from V and 4 bases from J, with 5 bases in between. The CDR3 DNA follows: TGTGCCAGCAGCTTAGTTCCATACAATGAGCAGTTCTTC. Its translation is CASSLVPYNEQFF.

The V call is TRBV18, the J call TRBJ2-7, with D possibly TRBD2 on 6 matching bases. There are 13 residues in the CDR3. Per germline, CDR1 KGHSH and CDR2 LQKENI. The germline V and J ends were trimmed by 7 bases and 6 bases, with 16 bases remaining between them. The CDR3 region has the DNA TGTGCCAGCTTACCCCGGGAAGCGGGCGAGCAGTACTTC. Translated: CASLPREAGEQYF.

A remark on this clone: One end of the junction does not line up with germline, which may come from a read error. The J gene is TRBJ1-5, the V gene TRBV7-9, with 9 positions matching TRBD1. CDR1 is SEHNR, CDR2 FQNEAQ, per germline (reference sequence). The CDR3 is 15 amino acids. In DNA, the CDR3 is TGCGCCAGCAGCCAAGGGACAGGGATTTATCAGCCCCAGCATTTT. This sequence encodes CASSQGTGIYQPQHF.

The chain has TRBV5-4 and TRBJ2-7, with a weak D call TRBD2 (6 bases). The CDR3 sequence is 15 residues long. Germline loops: CDR1 SGHNT, CDR2 YYREEE (reference sequence). V lost 6 bases to trimming and J lost 4 bases, with 20 bases between them. The CDR3 region has the DNA TGTGCCAGCAAACGTAGCGGTTCCCCTCCTTACGAGCAGTACTTC. Protein product: CASKRSGSPPYEQYF. The complete variable domain, with remaining parts taken from reference TRBV5-4 and TRBJ2-7, reads ETGVTQSPTHLIKTRGQQVTLRCSSQSGHNTVSWYQQALGQGPQFIFQYYREEENGRGNFPPRFSGLQFPNYSSELNVNALELDDSALYLCASKRSGSPPYEQYFGPGTRLTVT.

The chain is built from TRBV5-8 and TRBJ2-7, with D possibly being TRBD1 or TRBD2 (5 bases each). V dropped 0 bases and J dropped 4 bases, with 17 bases sitting between them. Germline V CDR1 and CDR2: SGHTS, YDEGEE. The CDR3 covers 16 residues. The CDR3: CASSLGRWGSAYEQYF. In DNA form, the CDR3 reads TGTGCCAGCAGCTTGGGGAGGTGGGGCAGCGCTTACGAGCAGTACTTC.

The chain is built from TRBV7-9 and TRBJ2-7; 7 bases match TRBD2. CDR1 and CDR2 from the germline V gene are SEHNR and FQNEAQ (reference sequence). The CDR3 consists of 14 residues. The ends lost 2 bases at V and 5 bases at J; junction bases unmatched: 6. The CDR3 is CASSLLTGGNEQYF. The CDR3 DNA is TGTGCCAGCAGCTTACTGACGGGGGGAAACGAGCAGTACTTC.

This chain joins TRBV6-5 and TRBJ1-2, with D maybe TRBD1 (5 bases). Germline-derived CDR1 and CDR2 are MNHEY and SVGAGI. The CDR3 is made up of 13 amino acids. V was shortened by 5 bases and J by 5 bases, with 12 bases between the two germline ends. The CDR3 spells CASSMDMGYGYTF. CDR3 nucleotide sequence: TGTGCCAGCAGTATGGACATGGGGTATGGCTACACCTTC.

This chain uses TRBV15 with TRBJ2-3, with D maybe TRBD2 (6 bases). V was cut by 1 base and J by 7 bases, with 12 bases left in between. Looked up from germline, CDR1 is LNHNV and CDR2 is YYDKDF (reference sequence). This CDR3 is 14 amino acids long. The CDR3 spells CATSRGGGFNTQYF. CDR3 sequence (DNA): TGTGCCACCAGCAGAGGCGGAGGGTTCAATACGCAGTATTTT. Supplemented by reference TRBV15 and TRBJ2-3, the full variable domain reads DAMVIQNPRYQVTQFGKPVTLSCSQTLNHNVMYWYQQKSSQAPKLLFHYYDKDFNNEADTPDNFQSRRPNTSFCFLDIRSPGLGDTAMYLCATSRGGGFNTQYFGPGTRLTVL.

The chain recombines TRBV6-5 with TRBJ1-2; no clear D. Trimming took off 6 bases at V and 0 bases at J, with 8 bases between the two ends. The CDR3 is 13 residues long. Germline loops: CDR1 MNHEY, CDR2 SVGAGI. The CDR3 loop is CASSLAPNYGYTF. The CDR3 nucleotides read TGTGCCAGCAGCCTAGCACCTAACTATGGCTACACCTTC.

The rearrangement links TRBV6-5 to TRBJ2-5; a weak D match, TRBD2 (6 bases). V lost 6 bases to trimming and J lost 5 bases, with 16 bases between them. The CDR3 covers 14 residues. Germline V gene data show CDR1 as MNHEY and CDR2 as SVGAGI. CDR3 nucleotides: TGTGCCAGCAGGGGTGGATCAGGAGGGGAGACCCAGTACTTC. Translation gives CASRGGSGGETQYF.

The J gene is TRBJ2-3, the V gene TRBV5-1, with D perhaps TRBD2 (6 bases). This CDR3 is built from 13 residues. Per the germline V gene, CDR1 is SGHRS and CDR2 is YFSETQ. V was trimmed by 4 bases and J by 6 bases, leaving 12 bases between them. Here the CDR3 reads CASSTGLPDTQYF. Here the CDR3 DNA reads TGCGCCAGCAGCACGGGACTTCCCGATACGCAGTATTTT.

This chain connects TRBV9 to TRBJ1-4; D gene unclear. V lost 0 bases to trimming and J lost 2 bases, with 8 bases between them. Germline CDR1 SGDLS, CDR2 YYNGEE. The CDR3 is made up of 15 amino acids. CDR3 bases: TGTGCCAGCAGCGTAGGGGGAACTACTAATGAAAAACTGTTTTTT. Protein: CASSVGGTTNEKLFF.

The chain joins TRBV29-1 to TRBJ2-6; no clear D. Trimming cost V 2 bases and J 4 bases, with 12 bases left between them. Looked up from germline, CDR1 is SQVTM and CDR2 is ANQGSEA. The CDR3 sequence is 15 residues long. CDR3 residues: CSVELLGLGANVLTF. The DNA for the CDR3 is TGCAGCGTTGAATTATTGGGGTTAGGGGCCAACGTCCTGACTTTC.

The chain recombines TRBV9 with TRBJ2-2, with 9 bases identical to TRBD2. The CDR3 totals 17 residues. Germline assignment: CDR1 SGDLS and CDR2 YYNGEE. Trimming cost V 3 bases and J 0 bases; bases outside gene matches: 6. The CDR3 DNA follows: TGTGCCAGCAGCGCCATAGCGGGGGCCTCGAACACCGGGGAGCTGTTTTTT. It translates to CASSAIAGASNTGELFF.

The rearrangement uses TRBV6-5 and TRBJ1-2; 7 nucleotides agree with TRBD1. The CDR3 loop spans 14 amino acids. Germline-derived CDR1 and CDR2 are MNHEY and SVGAGI. Germline trimming cut 2 bases from V and 0 bases from J; bases unmatched to any gene: 0. The chain's CDR3 is CASSYGTANYGYTF. The CDR3 region has the DNA TGTGCCAGCAGTTACGGGACAGCTAACTATGGCTACACCTTC.

The CDR3 DNA is TGTGCCAGCAGCAAAGTGATGACTAGCGGGGGGGCTAGGTACAATGAGCAGTTCTTC. This encodes CASSKVMTSGGARYNEQFF. The chain employs TRBV21-1 and TRBJ2-1; TRBD2 is the table's D call, not checked against the DNA. TRBV21-1 is given as a pseudogene. The CDR3 sequence is 19 residues long.